This T cell receptor beta chain was captured in a study of monozygotic twins with cystic fibrosis. A word on this clone: Antigen unknown.

Produced via immunoSEQ multiplex PCR; TCRdb's table is partial and in-frame only. The sample yields over 30,000 clones, around nine tenths seen once. Study-wide points: The repertoire was suggested to be naive-dominated, clonality median about 0.0095.

V lost 4 bases, J lost 4 bases, and 19 bases lay in between. Per germline, CDR1 SGHDN and CDR2 FVKESK. The CDR3 has 17 residues. The TCR originated in a boy aged 2 to 10 with cystic fibrosis. V and J are TRBV14 and TRBJ1-4; D gene ambiguous. The sample comprised blood. CDR3 in DNA: TGTGCCAGCAGCCCAAGGGTCGGGGTTAGCCTTAATGAAAAACTGTTTTTT. It is translated as CASSPRVGVSLNEKLFF.